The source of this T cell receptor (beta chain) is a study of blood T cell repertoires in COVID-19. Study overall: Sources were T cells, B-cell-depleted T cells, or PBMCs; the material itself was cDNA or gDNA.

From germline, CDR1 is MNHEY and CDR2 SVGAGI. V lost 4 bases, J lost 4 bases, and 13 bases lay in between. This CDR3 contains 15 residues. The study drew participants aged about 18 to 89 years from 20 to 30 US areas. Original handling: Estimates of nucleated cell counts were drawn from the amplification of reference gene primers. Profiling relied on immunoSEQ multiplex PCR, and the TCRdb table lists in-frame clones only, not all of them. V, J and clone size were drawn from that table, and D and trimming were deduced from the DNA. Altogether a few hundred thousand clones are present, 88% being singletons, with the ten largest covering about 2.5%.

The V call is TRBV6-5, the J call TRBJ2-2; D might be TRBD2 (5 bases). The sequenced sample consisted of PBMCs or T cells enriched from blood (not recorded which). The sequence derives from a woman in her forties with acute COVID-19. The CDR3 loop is CASSLERLGTGELFF. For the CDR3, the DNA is TGTGCCAGCAGTTTGGAGCGGCTGGGCACCGGGGAGCTGTTTTTT.